This is a list of T cell receptor beta chains from one sample in a study of early stage breast cancer tumors. Method: immunoSEQ multiplex PCR; TCRdb's copy keeps in-frame clones and lacks some. The data hold roughly 53,000 clones, with 90% to 95% observed a single time. The sample was blood. Every receptor here comes from a person aged 70 to 85 with breast cancer. CDR3s include the opening cysteine and the closing phenylalanine or tryptophan. A D gene is named only where the DNA matches it firmly. Only some rows state a clone size, as once, few, many or a class for expanded clones.

>.|TRBV5-1|TRBJ1-1|.
TGCGCCAGCAGCTCCAATGTCGGGGACACTGAAGCTTTCTTT
CASSSNVGDTEAFF
>TRBD2|TRBV5-1|TRBJ2-5|.
TGCGCCAGCAGCCAAGCTAGCGGGGGGTTCCAAGAGACCCAGTACTTC
CASSQASGGFQETQYF
>.|TRBV7-8|TRBJ1-5|.
TGTGCCAGCAGCTTAGACTATGGGAATCAGCCCCAGCATTTT
CASSLDYGNQPQHF
>TRBD2|TRBV27|TRBJ2-3|once
TGTGCCAGCAGCCTACTGGGAGGACGGGGGGGCACAGATACGCAGTATTTT
CASSLLGGRGGTDTQYF
>TRBD2|TRBV5-4|TRBJ2-2|.
TGTGCCAGCAGCTCGGGGACTAGCGGGAGGGGCGGGGAGCTGTTTTTT
CASSSGTSGRGGELFF
>.|TRBV16|TRBJ1-3|.
TGTGCCAGCAGCCAGGAGGGAGGCTTTGGAAACACCATATATTTT
CASSQEGGFGNTIYF
>TRBD2|TRBV9|TRBJ2-2|few
TGTGCCAGCAGCGTAGCAGCGGGGGCTACAACCGGGGAGCTGTTTTTT
CASSVAAGATTGELFF
>TRBD1|TRBV19|TRBJ1-2|.
TGTGCCAGCTCGGCGGTTGGCAGGGGGGCCTATGGCTACACCTTC
CASSAVGRGAYGYTF
>.|TRBV5-6|TRBJ1-3|.
TGTGCCAGCAGCTTGGATCCAGGGAATGGAAACACCATATATTTT
CASSLDPGNGNTIYF
>.|TRBV9|TRBJ1-2|.
TGTGCCAGCAGCGTAGGGCAGGGGGGCTACACCTTC
CASSVGQGGYTF
>TRBD1|TRBV6-5|TRBJ1-1|.
TGTGCCAGCAGCGACAGGGGAAAAAGAGCTTTCTTT
CASSDRGKRAFF
>.|TRBV7-2|TRBJ1-2|.
TGTGCCAGCAGCGAAGGCACAGGAAACTATGGCTACACCTTC
CASSEGTGNYGYTF
>TRBD2|TRBV11-2|TRBJ2-1|.
TGTGCCAGCAGCTTACTCCGGGAGGCTTGGTTCTTC
CASSLLREAWFF
>TRBD1|TRBV15|TRBJ1-5|.
TGTGCCACCAGCGTAAAGCTTGGGACAGTAAGCAATCAGCCCCAGCATTTT
CATSVKLGTVSNQPQHF
>.|TRBV6-1|TRBJ1-6|.
TGTGCCAGCAGTGAACTTGAGAGATCACCCCTCCACTTT
CASSELERSPLHF
>TRBD1|TRBV18|TRBJ1-2|few
TGTGCCAGCTCACCCGGACAGGGGGAAGATGGCTACACCTTC
CASSPGQGEDGYTF
>.|TRBV19|TRBJ1-4|.
TGTGCCAGTAGTATCAGAGGTGGGACTTCTGAAAAACTGTTTTTT
CASSIRGGTSEKLFF
>TRBD1|TRBV9|TRBJ1-4|once
TGTGCCAGCAGCGTAGCGTGGACAGGGGAAGGACTGTTTTTT
CASSVAWTGEGLFF
>.|TRBV10-1|TRBJ2-3|.
TGCGCCAGCAGTGAGGGACAGACAGATACGCAGTATTTT
CASSEGQTDTQYF
>.|TRBV6-1|TRBJ1-5|.
TGTGCCAGCAGGGGGGACTTGGGACATCAGCCCCAGCATTTT
CASRGDLGHQPQHF
>.|TRBV6-6|TRBJ1-2|.
TGTGCCAGCAGCACTACAGGGTCTAACTATGGCTACACCTTC
CASSTTGSNYGYTF
>TRBD2|TRBV2|TRBJ2-5|.
TGTGCCAGCAGTTACATAGCGGGGGGCGGAGAGACCCAGTACTTC
CASSYIAGGGETQYF
>TRBD2|TRBV9|TRBJ2-5|.
TGTGCCAGCAGCGTAGGGGGCGGGAGAGAGACCCAGTACTTC
CASSVGGGRETQYF
>.|TRBV28|TRBJ1-2|few
TGTGCCAGCAGTCCGACCGACAGGGGCTACACCTTC
CASSPTDRGYTF
>TRBD1|TRBV30|TRBJ1-2|.
TGTGCCTGGAGCGCCACAGGGGGCGATAGCTACACCTTC
CAWSATGGDSYTF
>TRBD2|TRBV19|TRBJ2-1|.
TGTGCCAGTAGTTCACCCGGGACTAGCGGGGGGGCCGGTGAGCAGTTCTTC
CASSSPGTSGGAGEQFF
>.|TRBV19|TRBJ2-7|.
TGTGCCAGTAGTGCCCGTGGGGCGCTCTACGAGCAGTACTTC
CASSARGALYEQYF
>.|TRBV18|TRBJ1-2|.
TGTGCCAGCTCACCACAAAAAATAGCTACCGGGACTAACTATGGCTACACCTTC
CASSPQKIATGTNYGYTF
>TRBD1|TRBV7-8|TRBJ2-2|.
TGTGCCAGCAGCTTAGGGGACAGGGTACGCCGGGAGCTGTTTTTT
CASSLGDRVRRELFF
>.|TRBV18|TRBJ2-7|.
TGTGCCAGCTCACCACCGGGGGCTTCGGCCTACGAGCAGTACTTC
CASSPPGASAYEQYF
>.|TRBV9|TRBJ2-7|.
TGTGCCAGCAGCGTAGGACAGGCGTCCTACGAGCAGTACTTC
CASSVGQASYEQYF
>.|TRBV5-4|TRBJ1-2|.
TGTGCCAGCAGCTCAGGGTTTAGGAACTATGGCTACACCTTC
CASSSGFRNYGYTF
>.|TRBV7-9|TRBJ1-2|.
TGTGCCAGCAGCTTAGGAGGAAACTATGGCTACACCTTC
CASSLGGNYGYTF
>.|TRBV5-5|TRBJ1-4|.
TGTGCCAGCAGCCTAGGGGAAATTAATGAAAAACTGTTTTTT
CASSLGEINEKLFF
>TRBD2|TRBV7-3|TRBJ2-1|once
TGTGCCAGCAGCCTTACTAGCGGGAGGGTACATGAGCAGTTCTTC
CASSLTSGRVHEQFF
>.|TRBV6-5|TRBJ1-2|.
TGTGCCAGCAGTTACTCGATGTCAAAGGGGCAAACAGGATACACCTTC
CASSYSMSKGQTGYTF
>.|TRBV7-2|TRBJ1-1|.
TGTGCCAGCAGCTTAGCGGCAGAATCCCACACTGAAGCTTTCTTT
CASSLAAESHTEAFF
>.|TRBV19|TRBJ2-7|.
TGTGCCAGTAGTAATGTCGGCGAGCAGTACTTC
CASSNVGEQYF
>.|TRBV25-1|TRBJ2-3|once
TGTGCCAGCAGTGTCACAGGGTGGGATACGCAGTATTTT
CASSVTGWDTQYF
>.|TRBV30|TRBJ2-3|.
TGTGCCCGACGAGTCAAGGGGGTCCTCGGGGATACGCAGTATTTT
CARRVKGVLGDTQYF
>TRBD1|TRBV5-6|TRBJ2-1|.
TGTGCCAGCAGCTTTGGGACAGGGGGTAACAATGAGCAGTTCTTC
CASSFGTGGNNEQFF
>TRBD2|TRBV19|TRBJ2-1|once
TGTGCCAGTAGCTTTGGACTAGCGGGTGGGAATGAGCAGTTCTTC
CASSFGLAGGNEQFF
>TRBD1|TRBV2|TRBJ2-7|.
TGTGCCAGCAGTGTAGGGACAGAGATCTACGAGCAGTACTTC
CASSVGTEIYEQYF
>TRBD1|TRBV9|TRBJ2-7|.
TGTGCCAGCAGCCCAAGACAGGGGGCCGGCTTCTACGAGCAGTACTTC
CASSPRQGAGFYEQYF
>.|TRBV11-3|TRBJ2-3|.
TGTGCCAGCAGCTCTACAGATACGCAGTATTTT
CASSSTDTQYF
>TRBD2|TRBV9|TRBJ2-7|.
TGTGCCAGCAGCGACCGAATAGCGGGGGGGCCTAACGAGCAGTACTTC
CASSDRIAGGPNEQYF
>.|TRBV28|TRBJ2-2|.
TGTGCCAGCAACGAACTCCAATTCGGGGAGCTGTTTTTT
CASNELQFGELFF
>.|TRBV28|TRBJ2-7|.
TGTGCCAGCAGTTCAGGGCAGGGTTACGAGCAGTACTTC
CASSSGQGYEQYF
>TRBD1|TRBV11-2|TRBJ2-1|.
TGTGCCAGCAGCCGACAGAGGGACAGCATCTCCTACAATGAGCAGTTCTTC
CASSRQRDSISYNEQFF
>TRBD1|TRBV5-4|TRBJ2-6|.
TGTGCCAGCAGCTCGACAGGGGGAACGGGGGCCAACGTCCTGACTTTC
CASSSTGGTGANVLTF
>TRBD1|TRBV11-2|TRBJ2-5|.
TGTGCCAGCAGTCCGAGACAGGGAGTGACCCAGTACTTC
CASSPRQGVTQYF
>TRBD1|TRBV10-3|TRBJ2-7|.
TGTGCCATCAGTGATAACGACAGGGATAGCTACGAGCAGTACTTC
CAISDNDRDSYEQYF